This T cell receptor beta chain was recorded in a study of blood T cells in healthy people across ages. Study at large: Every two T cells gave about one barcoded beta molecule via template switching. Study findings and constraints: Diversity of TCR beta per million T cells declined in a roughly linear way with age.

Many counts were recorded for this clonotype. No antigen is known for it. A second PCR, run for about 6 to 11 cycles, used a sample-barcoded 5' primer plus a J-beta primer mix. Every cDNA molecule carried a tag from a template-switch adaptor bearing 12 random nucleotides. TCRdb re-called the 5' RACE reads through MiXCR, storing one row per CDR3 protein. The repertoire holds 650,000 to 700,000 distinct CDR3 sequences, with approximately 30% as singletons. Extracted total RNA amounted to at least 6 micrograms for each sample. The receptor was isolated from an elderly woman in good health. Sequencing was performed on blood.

The CDR3 region is CASSLNINSPLHF. The DNA for the CDR3 is TGTGCCAGCAGCTTGAACATTAATTCACCCCTCCACTTT. V is TRBV7-9 and J is TRBJ1-6; D is ambiguous. Trimming left V 3 bases short and J 6 bases short, with 6 bases between. Per the germline V gene, CDR1 is SEHNR and CDR2 is FQNEAQ (reference sequence). The CDR3 runs 13 residues.